This T cell receptor (beta chain) was documented in a study of T cells in Graves' hyperthyroidism and ophthalmopathy (dated 2019 in TCRdb). Background on the whole study: Peripheral blood was sampled at the time of initial diagnosis, prior to any treatment. A discovery cohort of fewer than 110 patients, 43 with Graves' ophthalmopathy and under 60 with stable Graves' hyperthyroidism, was used to find distinguishing TCR V-J signatures. Whether ophthalmopathy could be predicted prospectively was tested in an independent validation cohort made up of under 20 hyperthyroidism patients plus 17 patients who later progressed to ophthalmopathy. The approximately 90 discovery patients were randomly split 7:3 into training and test sets. Thyroid tissue and blood T-cell repertoires from roughly six Graves' hyperthyroidism patients were also compared in the study. Following sampling, methimazole starting at 30 mg daily was given to hyperthyroidism patients, and high-dose intravenous methylprednisolone was given to ophthalmopathy patients. TCR Vbeta CDR3 sequencing of 120 to 150 peripheral blood samples (under 45 ophthalmopathy, 75 to 80 hyperthyroidism and roughly 17 progressor patients) is reported in the paper. The full study reports these points: A 13 V-J signature model separated ophthalmopathy from stable hyperthyroidism, with 87.88% sensitivity and roughly 82% specificity in cross-validation and 80%/75% in testing. Most expanded thyroid clonotypes (frequency above 0.001) were also found in blood, which suggests that blood repertoires may mirror thyroid immune responses. No statistical method was used to fix the sample size in advance, and group allocation was not hidden from the investigators. In validation, progression to ophthalmopathy was predicted by the model with nearly 71% sensitivity and roughly 72% specificity, a median of approximately 6.5 months before onset.

This clonotype has a handful of counts. Its binding antigen is unknown. This clone may be a read error of a much larger clone one base away. The TCR beta CDR3 regions were amplified from the RNA transcripts. The first round of RT-PCR for the TCR CDR3 was performed with the HTBI primer set and the Qiagen OneStep RT-PCR kit. The libraries were constructed in a second round of multiplex PCR and then size-selected and purified. Libraries were sequenced paired-end with 100 bp reads on an Illumina HiSeq2000. The published analysis was carried out like this. SOAPnuke was used to process the raw data, throwing out any read that contained adapters or uncalled bases, had a mean Phred below 15, or lacked an exact constant-primer or identifier match. High-quality paired reads were merged using COPE v1.2.5, and each unique nucleotide sequence was defined as a clonotype. MiTCR v1.1 was used to align clonotypes to the IMGT TRBV, TRBD and TRBJ reference segments. Only V-J combinations with frequency above 0.0001, covering about 99% of repertoires, were analysed. The TCS score was defined as F50 (clonal expansion) divided by E x V (chaos), with BLOSUM62-based TCRdist calculated between CDR3 peptides within each V-J. Welch's t-statistics and random forest reduced 514 V-J features to about 13, which were used in a naive Bayes classifier (R e1071). TCRdb trimmed the raw reads at Q25, called clones with MiXCR and kept productive beta chains. Each CDR3 protein gets just one entry, which takes the most common genes and DNA from the rows behind it. TCRdb, rather than the study authors, made the V and J calls. Across this sample there are hundreds of thousands of distinct CDR3 sequences, with 15% to 19% seen only once. The top ten constitute 7.5% to 9% of the sample.

V sheds 4 bases and J sheds 0 bases, leaving 21 bases between their ends. The CDR3 holds 18 amino acids from the cysteine to the phenylalanine. Only the CDR3 portion is preserved as DNA: 54 bases, with reading frame beginning at the first base. From a lookup of the germline V gene, CDR1 and CDR2 are SGHVS and FQNEAQ. Graves' hyperthyroidism was defined as stable when no progression to ophthalmopathy occurred over 18 months of follow-up. Hyperthyroidism patients were aged 18 to 65 years and newly diagnosed, with disease duration of less than 2 months. Exclusion was applied to patients with uncontrolled infections, other autoimmune diseases, pregnancy or lactation. Diagnoses relied on clinical symptoms, serum thyroxine and TRAb, thyroid ultrasound and orbital computed tomography. PBMCs were separated from under 11 ml of fresh peripheral blood using Ficoll-Paque density gradient centrifugation. Total RNA was extracted with Trizol reagent, and quality was checked on an Agilent 2100 Bioanalyzer.

The V and J segments used are TRBV7-8 and TRBJ1-1, with the D gene not confidently named. The sequenced material came from blood. This receptor was obtained from a woman under 30 with Graves' hyperthyroidism. The nucleotides are TGTGCCAGCAGCTCAGACCTGGGCGGAGGGTACCTGAACACTGAAGCTTTCTTT. It translates as CASSSDLGGGYLNTEAFF.